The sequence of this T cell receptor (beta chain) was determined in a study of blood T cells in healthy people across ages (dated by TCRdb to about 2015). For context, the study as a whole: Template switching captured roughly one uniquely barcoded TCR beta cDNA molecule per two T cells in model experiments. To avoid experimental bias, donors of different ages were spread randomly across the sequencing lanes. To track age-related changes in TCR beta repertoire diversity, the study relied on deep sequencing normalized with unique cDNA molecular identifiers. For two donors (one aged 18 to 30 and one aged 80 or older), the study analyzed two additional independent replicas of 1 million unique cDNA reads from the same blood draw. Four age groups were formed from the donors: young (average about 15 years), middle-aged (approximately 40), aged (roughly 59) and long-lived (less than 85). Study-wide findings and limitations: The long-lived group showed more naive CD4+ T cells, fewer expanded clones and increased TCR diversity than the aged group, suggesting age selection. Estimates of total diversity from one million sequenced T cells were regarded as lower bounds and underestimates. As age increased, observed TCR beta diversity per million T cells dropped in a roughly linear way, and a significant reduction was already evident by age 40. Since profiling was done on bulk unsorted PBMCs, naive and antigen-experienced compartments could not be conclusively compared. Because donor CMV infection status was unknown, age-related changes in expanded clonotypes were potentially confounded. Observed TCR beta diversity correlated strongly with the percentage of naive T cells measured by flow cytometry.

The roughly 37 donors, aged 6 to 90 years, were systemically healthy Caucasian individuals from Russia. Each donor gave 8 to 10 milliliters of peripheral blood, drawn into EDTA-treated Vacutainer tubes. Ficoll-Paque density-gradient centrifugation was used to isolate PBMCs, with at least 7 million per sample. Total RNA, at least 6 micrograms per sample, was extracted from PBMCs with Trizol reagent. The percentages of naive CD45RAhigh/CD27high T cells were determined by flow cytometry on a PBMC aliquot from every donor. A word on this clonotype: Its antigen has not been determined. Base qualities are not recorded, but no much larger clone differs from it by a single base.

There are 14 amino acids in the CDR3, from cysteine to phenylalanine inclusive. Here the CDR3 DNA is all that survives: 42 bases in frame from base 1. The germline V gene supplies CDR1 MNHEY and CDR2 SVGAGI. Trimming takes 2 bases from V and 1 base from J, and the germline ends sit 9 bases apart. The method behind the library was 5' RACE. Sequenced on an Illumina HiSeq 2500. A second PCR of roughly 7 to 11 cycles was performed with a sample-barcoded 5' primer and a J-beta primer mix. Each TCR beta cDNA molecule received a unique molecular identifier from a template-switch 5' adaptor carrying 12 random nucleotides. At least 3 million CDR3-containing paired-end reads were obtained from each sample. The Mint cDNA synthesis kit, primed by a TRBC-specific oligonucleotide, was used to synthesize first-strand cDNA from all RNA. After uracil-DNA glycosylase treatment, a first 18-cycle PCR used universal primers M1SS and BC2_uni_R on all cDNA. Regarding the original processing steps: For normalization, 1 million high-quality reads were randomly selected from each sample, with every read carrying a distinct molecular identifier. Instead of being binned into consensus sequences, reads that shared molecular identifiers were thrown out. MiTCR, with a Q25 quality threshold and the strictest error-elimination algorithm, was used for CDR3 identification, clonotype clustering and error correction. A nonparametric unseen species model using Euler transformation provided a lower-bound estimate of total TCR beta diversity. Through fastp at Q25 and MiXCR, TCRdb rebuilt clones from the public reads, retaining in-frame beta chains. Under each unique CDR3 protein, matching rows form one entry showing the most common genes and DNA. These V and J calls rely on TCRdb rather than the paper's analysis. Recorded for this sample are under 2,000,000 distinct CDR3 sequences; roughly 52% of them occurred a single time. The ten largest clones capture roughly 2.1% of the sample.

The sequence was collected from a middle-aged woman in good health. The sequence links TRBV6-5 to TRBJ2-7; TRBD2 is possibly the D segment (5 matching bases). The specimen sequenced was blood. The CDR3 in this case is CASSYRGDSYEQYF. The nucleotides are TGTGCCAGCAGTTACCGGGGAGATTCCTACGAGCAGTACTTC.